Listed below are T cell receptor beta chains from one sample, sequenced in a study of blood T cells in healthy people across ages. A single record per CDR3 protein comes from TCRdb applying MiXCR to the 5' RACE reads. The profile covers about 1 million distinct CDR3 sequences, with 35% to 55% appearing a single time and approximately 20% taken by the ten largest. The sample comprised blood. These receptors all come from an older woman in good health. Each CDR3 is given with its conserved first and last residue. The order of the fields is clone size, V gene, D gene, J gene, CDR3 protein, CDR3 DNA. A D gene is named only where the DNA matches it firmly. Expanded clones are given a class, and other clones once, few, many or no size at all.

clone_size: .
v_call: TRBV6-1
d_call: .
j_call: TRBJ2-2
cdr3_aa: CASSEAVYTGELFF
cdr3_nt: TGTGCCAGCAGTGAAGCGGTGTACACCGGGGAGCTGTTTTTT

clone_size: .
v_call: TRBV7-9
d_call: TRBD2
j_call: TRBJ2-5
cdr3_aa: CASSPPASGPQETQYF
cdr3_nt: TGTGCCAGCAGCCCCCCCGCTAGCGGGCCCCAAGAGACCCAGTACTTC

clone_size: .
v_call: TRBV5-1
d_call: .
j_call: TRBJ2-7
cdr3_aa: CASSQTTGANYEQYF
cdr3_nt: TGCGCCAGCAGCCAAACGACAGGCGCCAACTACGAGCAGTACTTC

clone_size: .
v_call: TRBV10-2
d_call: .
j_call: TRBJ2-1
cdr3_aa: CASSESTGLPSSYNEQFF
cdr3_nt: TGCGCCAGCAGTGAGTCGACGGGACTCCCGAGCTCCTACAATGAGCAGTTCTTC

clone_size: .
v_call: TRBV7-6
d_call: .
j_call: TRBJ2-3
cdr3_aa: CASSPLASGAGFFADTQYF
cdr3_nt: TGTGCCAGCAGCCCCTTAGCTTCGGGAGCTGGTTTTTTCGCAGATACGCAGTATTTT

clone_size: .
v_call: TRBV20-1
d_call: .
j_call: TRBJ1-2
cdr3_aa: CSARDPGANYGYTF
cdr3_nt: TGCAGTGCTAGAGATCCAGGTGCCAACTATGGCTACACCTTC

clone_size: many
v_call: TRBV18
d_call: .
j_call: TRBJ2-7
cdr3_aa: CASSQERDEQYF
cdr3_nt: TGTGCCAGCTCACAGGAGCGAGACGAGCAGTACTTC

clone_size: few
v_call: TRBV29-1
d_call: .
j_call: TRBJ2-1
cdr3_aa: CSVGGGISVNEQFF
cdr3_nt: TGCAGCGTTGGGGGCGGGATCAGCGTCAATGAGCAGTTCTTC

clone_size: few
v_call: TRBV20-1
d_call: TRBD1
j_call: TRBJ1-2
cdr3_aa: CSAYPDRGYGYTF
cdr3_nt: TGCAGTGCCTATCCCGACAGGGGCTATGGCTACACCTTC

clone_size: .
v_call: TRBV20-1
d_call: TRBD2
j_call: TRBJ2-5
cdr3_aa: CSAEGGLAGNHQETQYF
cdr3_nt: TGCAGTGCTGAGGGGGGGCTAGCGGGTAATCATCAAGAGACCCAGTACTTC

clone_size: once
v_call: TRBV20-1
d_call: TRBD2
j_call: TRBJ2-4
cdr3_aa: CSANSLGLAGEGENIQYF
cdr3_nt: TGCAGTGCTAATTCTCTGGGACTAGCGGGGGAGGGGGAAAACATTCAGTACTTC

clone_size: .
v_call: TRBV20-1
d_call: .
j_call: TRBJ2-1
cdr3_aa: CSARDASGLNEQFF
cdr3_nt: TGCAGTGCTAGAGATGCTTCAGGATTAAATGAGCAGTTCTTC

clone_size: .
v_call: TRBV12-3/TRBV12-4
d_call: .
j_call: TRBJ1-4
cdr3_aa: CASRPSQGANEKLFF
cdr3_nt: TGTGCCAGCAGACCCTCCCAGGGTGCTAATGAAAAACTGTTTTTT

clone_size: .
v_call: TRBV19
d_call: TRBD1
j_call: TRBJ1-5
cdr3_aa: CASSLDREYGNQPQHF
cdr3_nt: TGTGCCAGTAGTCTCGACAGGGAGTATGGCAATCAGCCCCAGCATTTT

clone_size: .
v_call: TRBV27
d_call: .
j_call: TRBJ2-7
cdr3_aa: CASSLTGTYYEQYF
cdr3_nt: TGTGCCAGCAGTTTAACCGGGACCTACTACGAGCAGTACTTC

clone_size: .
v_call: TRBV10-3
d_call: TRBD2
j_call: TRBJ2-7
cdr3_aa: CAIKPGLDSYEQYF
cdr3_nt: TGTGCCATCAAGCCGGGACTAGACTCCTACGAGCAGTACTTC

clone_size: few
v_call: TRBV27
d_call: .
j_call: TRBJ2-6
cdr3_aa: CASSFIGGAWAGANVLTF
cdr3_nt: TGTGCCAGCAGTTTCATCGGAGGGGCTTGGGCTGGGGCCAACGTCCTGACTTTC

clone_size: few
v_call: TRBV20-1
d_call: TRBD1
j_call: TRBJ2-7
cdr3_aa: CSARVGQGSSYEQYF
cdr3_nt: TGCAGTGCTAGAGTCGGACAGGGGAGTTCCTACGAGCAGTACTTC

clone_size: once
v_call: TRBV9
d_call: .
j_call: TRBJ2-3
cdr3_aa: CASSVGLMPTDTQYF
cdr3_nt: TGTGCCAGCAGCGTAGGCCTAATGCCGACAGATACGCAGTATTTT

clone_size: .
v_call: TRBV7-3
d_call: TRBD1
j_call: TRBJ1-4
cdr3_aa: CASSQTGGNGEKLFF
cdr3_nt: TGTGCCAGCAGTCAAACAGGGGGCAACGGTGAAAAACTGTTTTTT

clone_size: .
v_call: TRBV5-1
d_call: .
j_call: TRBJ2-1
cdr3_aa: CASSWRDSYNEQFF
cdr3_nt: TGCGCCAGCAGCTGGAGGGACTCCTACAATGAGCAGTTCTTC

clone_size: few
v_call: TRBV20-1
d_call: .
j_call: TRBJ2-4
cdr3_aa: CSATLLAKNIQYF
cdr3_nt: TGCAGCGCTACCCTCCTAGCCAAAAACATTCAGTACTTC

clone_size: .
v_call: TRBV9
d_call: .
j_call: TRBJ2-1
cdr3_aa: CASSPRPSPNEQFF
cdr3_nt: TGTGCCAGCAGCCCCCGGCCCAGCCCCAATGAGCAGTTCTTC

clone_size: .
v_call: TRBV2
d_call: TRBD1
j_call: TRBJ1-5
cdr3_aa: CASSGTGESNQPQHF
cdr3_nt: TGTGCCAGCAGTGGAACAGGGGAAAGCAATCAGCCCCAGCATTTT

clone_size: few
v_call: TRBV7-3
d_call: .
j_call: TRBJ2-7
cdr3_aa: CASSAPGTRVGEQYF
cdr3_nt: TGTGCCAGCAGCGCACCCGGGACCCGGGTTGGTGAGCAGTACTTC

clone_size: .
v_call: TRBV12-3/TRBV12-4
d_call: TRBD2
j_call: TRBJ2-7
cdr3_aa: CASSFSASGSEQYF
cdr3_nt: TGTGCCAGCAGTTTTAGTGCTAGCGGGAGTGAGCAGTACTTC

clone_size: .
v_call: TRBV20-1
d_call: .
j_call: TRBJ2-7
cdr3_aa: CSARVRRQRPYEQYF
cdr3_nt: TGCAGTGCTAGAGTCCGGCGGCAGCGGCCCTACGAGCAGTACTTC

clone_size: few
v_call: TRBV20-1
d_call: TRBD1
j_call: TRBJ2-7
cdr3_aa: CSASLGGGEQYF
cdr3_nt: TGCAGTGCTAGTTTAGGGGGCGGCGAGCAGTACTTC

clone_size: .
v_call: TRBV7-2
d_call: .
j_call: TRBJ2-1
cdr3_aa: CASSLFGTGGNYNEQFF
cdr3_nt: TGTGCCAGCAGCCTATTCGGGACTGGCGGGAACTACAATGAGCAGTTCTTC

clone_size: .
v_call: TRBV12-3/TRBV12-4
d_call: TRBD2
j_call: TRBJ2-7
cdr3_aa: CASSLRREGNHEQYF
cdr3_nt: TGTGCCAGCAGTTTGCGGCGGGAGGGTAACCACGAGCAGTACTTC

clone_size: .
v_call: TRBV7-3
d_call: .
j_call: TRBJ2-5
cdr3_aa: CASSLTGSRDETQYF
cdr3_nt: TGTGCCAGCAGCTTAACCGGGTCCCGGGACGAGACCCAGTACTTC

clone_size: .
v_call: TRBV20-1
d_call: TRBD2
j_call: TRBJ2-7
cdr3_aa: CSASPLAGATYEQYF
cdr3_nt: TGCAGTGCTAGCCCACTAGCGGGCGCTACCTACGAGCAGTACTTC

clone_size: .
v_call: TRBV12-3/TRBV12-4
d_call: .
j_call: TRBJ2-3
cdr3_aa: CASSPRTGWGADAQYF
cdr3_nt: TGTGCCAGCAGTCCCAGGACGGGGTGGGGAGCAGATGCGCAGTATTTT

clone_size: .
v_call: TRBV4-2
d_call: .
j_call: TRBJ2-7
cdr3_aa: CASAGGISYEQYF
cdr3_nt: TGTGCCAGTGCTGGAGGGATCTCCTACGAGCAGTACTTC

clone_size: .
v_call: TRBV12-3/TRBV12-4
d_call: TRBD1
j_call: TRBJ2-7
cdr3_aa: CASSPGGRSYEQYF
cdr3_nt: TGTGCCAGCAGTCCAGGGGGCAGGTCCTACGAGCAGTACTTC

clone_size: .
v_call: TRBV7-2
d_call: TRBD2
j_call: TRBJ2-3
cdr3_aa: CASSWTSGTIGDTQYF
cdr3_nt: TGTGCCAGCAGCTGGACTAGCGGCACCATTGGAGATACGCAGTATTTT

clone_size: few
v_call: TRBV2
d_call: .
j_call: TRBJ2-7
cdr3_aa: CASSESGGAYEQYF
cdr3_nt: TGTGCCAGCAGTGAGAGTGGGGGAGCCTACGAGCAGTACTTC

clone_size: few
v_call: TRBV4-1
d_call: .
j_call: TRBJ2-7
cdr3_aa: CASSQGTLTYEQYF
cdr3_nt: TGCGCCAGCAGCCAAGGGACACTAACCTACGAGCAGTACTTC

clone_size: .
v_call: TRBV4-1
d_call: .
j_call: TRBJ2-1
cdr3_aa: CASSQQIGGESSYNEQFF
cdr3_nt: TGCGCCAGCAGCCAACAAATTGGGGGCGAGAGCTCCTACAATGAGCAGTTCTTC

clone_size: few
v_call: TRBV7-2
d_call: TRBD2
j_call: TRBJ2-1
cdr3_aa: CASSLVRTSGTSSYNEQFF
cdr3_nt: TGTGCCAGCAGCTTAGTAAGGACTAGCGGCACGAGCTCCTACAATGAGCAGTTCTTC

clone_size: once
v_call: TRBV6-5
d_call: .
j_call: TRBJ2-7
cdr3_aa: CASSYRTSSPYEQYF
cdr3_nt: TGTGCCAGCAGTTATCGGACCTCGTCCCCCTACGAGCAGTACTTC

clone_size: .
v_call: TRBV6-1
d_call: .
j_call: TRBJ2-3
cdr3_aa: CASKASGVSTDTQYF
cdr3_nt: TGTGCCAGCAAGGCCTCGGGGGTTAGCACAGATACGCAGTATTTT